This T cell receptor beta chain is drawn from a study of chemoradiotherapy in HPV16-positive cancers (dated by TCRdb to between 2021 and 2024). As for the study more broadly: Candidate HPV-specific T-cell clones and common TCR motifs were defined by functional T-cell assays performed on cells from a couple of HPV16-positive patients. TCR repertoires from 86 patients with HPV-related cancers were then used to track the candidate HPV-specific TCRs and motifs. The study set out to ask whether T-cell immunity against the HPV oncoproteins E6 and E7 changes over the course of chemoradiotherapy and whether that immunity affects survival. What the authors observed across the whole study: Improved recurrence-free survival in HPV16-positive patients was associated with expansion of HPV-responsive T cells during chemoradiotherapy. Expansion of candidate HPV-specific clones and E7-related TCR motifs was observed in the tumor microenvironment during treatment, whereas no such expansion was observed for non-HPV-specific T cells. The survival association was reported for HPV16-positive patients, and the functional definition of HPV-specific T cells was derived from only a couple of HPV16-positive patients.

Repertoires were sampled multiple times during chemoradiotherapy, which allowed clonal expansion in the tumor microenvironment to be followed. A note on this clone: The antigen it binds to is not known. No much larger clonotype is one base removed from it; base qualities were not supplied.

The method was the immunoSEQ multiplex PCR assay. TCRdb's version of the immuneACCESS table is confined to in-frame rearrangements and falls short of the full clone set. An unresolved V gene accounts for under half of the shortfall where checked; the remainder is of unknown origin. This sample is represented by approximately 12,000 clones; around 70% of them were singletons. The top ten constitute around 17% of the sample. The sequence was obtained from a human donor with HPV-associated anogenital cancer. The sample was taken from a patient who underwent chemoradiotherapy.

The nucleotide sequence is TGTGCCAGCTCCCCAGGGGGCGTCGGCAATCAGCCCCAGCATTTT. Its amino acids are CASSPGGVGNQPQHF. The rearrangement joined TRBV18 to TRBJ1-5; TRBD1 fits 8 bases in the junction. CDR1 and CDR2, looked up from the germline V gene, are KGHSH and LQKENI. The cysteine opens and the phenylalanine closes a CDR3 of 15 amino acids. Just CDR3 DNA is preserved here, 45 bases in frame from base 1. V is cut back by 6 bases and J by 2 bases, with 6 bases in the junction unmatched.